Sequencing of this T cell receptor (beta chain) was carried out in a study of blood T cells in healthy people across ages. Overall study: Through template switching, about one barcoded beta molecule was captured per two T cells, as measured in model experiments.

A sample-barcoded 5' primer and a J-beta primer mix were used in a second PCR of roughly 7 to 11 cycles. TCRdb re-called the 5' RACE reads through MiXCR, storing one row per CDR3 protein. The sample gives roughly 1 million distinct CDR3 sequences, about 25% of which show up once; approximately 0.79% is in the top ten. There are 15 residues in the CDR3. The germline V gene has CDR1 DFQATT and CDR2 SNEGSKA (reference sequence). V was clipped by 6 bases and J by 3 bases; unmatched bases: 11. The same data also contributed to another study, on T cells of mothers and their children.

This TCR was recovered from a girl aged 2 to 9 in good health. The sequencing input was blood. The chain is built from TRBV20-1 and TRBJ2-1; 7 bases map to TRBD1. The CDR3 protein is CSARLPGTDYNEQFF. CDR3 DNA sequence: TGCAGTGCCCGACTGCCCGGGACAGACTACAATGAGCAGTTCTTC.